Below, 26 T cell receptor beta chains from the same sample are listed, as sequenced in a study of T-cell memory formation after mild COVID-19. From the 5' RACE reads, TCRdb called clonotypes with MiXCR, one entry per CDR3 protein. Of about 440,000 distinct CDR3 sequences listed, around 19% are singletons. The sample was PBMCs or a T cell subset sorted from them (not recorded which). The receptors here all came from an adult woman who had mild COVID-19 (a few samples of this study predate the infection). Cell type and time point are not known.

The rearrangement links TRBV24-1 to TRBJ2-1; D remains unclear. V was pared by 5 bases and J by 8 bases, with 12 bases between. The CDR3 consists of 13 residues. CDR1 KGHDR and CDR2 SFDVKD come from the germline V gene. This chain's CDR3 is CATSVNLSDEQFF. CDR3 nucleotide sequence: TGTGCCACCAGTGTTAATCTATCCGATGAGCAGTTCTTC.

Here the CDR3 DNA reads TGTGCCACGTTCTCAGACAGGGGAGGAGAGACCCAGTACTTC. Residues: CATFSDRGGETQYF. The rearrangement uses TRBV28 and TRBJ2-5, with TRBD1 identical over 8 bases. The length of the CDR3 is 14 residues. In germline, CDR1 is MDHEN, CDR2 SYDVKM. With 10 bases clipped from V and 4 bases from J, the junction kept 11 bases outside the gene matches.

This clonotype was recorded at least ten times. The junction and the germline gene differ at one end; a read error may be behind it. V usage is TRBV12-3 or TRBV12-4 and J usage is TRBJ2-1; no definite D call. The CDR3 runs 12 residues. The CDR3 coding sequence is TGTGCCAGCAGTTCGTCCTACGATGAGCAGTTCTTC. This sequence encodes CASSSSYDEQFF.

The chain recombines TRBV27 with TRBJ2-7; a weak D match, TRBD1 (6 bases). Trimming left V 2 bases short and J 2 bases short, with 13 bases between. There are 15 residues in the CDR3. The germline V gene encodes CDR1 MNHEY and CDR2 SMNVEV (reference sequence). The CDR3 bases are TGTGCCAGCAGTTTAGCTGGACAGACGACCTACGAGCAGTACTTC. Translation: CASSLAGQTTYEQYF.

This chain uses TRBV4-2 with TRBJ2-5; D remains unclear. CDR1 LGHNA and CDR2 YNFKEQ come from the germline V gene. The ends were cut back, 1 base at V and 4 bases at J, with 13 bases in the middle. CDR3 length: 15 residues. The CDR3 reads CASSQAWLGGETQYF. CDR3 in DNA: TGTGCCAGCAGCCAAGCTTGGCTAGGTGGAGAGACCCAGTACTTC.

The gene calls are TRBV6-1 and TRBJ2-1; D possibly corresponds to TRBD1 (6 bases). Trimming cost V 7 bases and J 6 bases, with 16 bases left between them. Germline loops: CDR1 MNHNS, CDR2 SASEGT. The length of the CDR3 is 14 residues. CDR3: CASIRDTISNEQFF. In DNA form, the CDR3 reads TGTGCCAGCATTCGGGACACTATTTCCAATGAGCAGTTCTTC.

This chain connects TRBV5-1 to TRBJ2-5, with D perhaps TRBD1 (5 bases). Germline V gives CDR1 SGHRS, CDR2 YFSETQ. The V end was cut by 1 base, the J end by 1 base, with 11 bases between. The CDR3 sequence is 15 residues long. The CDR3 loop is CASSLWGPVQETQYF. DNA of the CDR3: TGCGCCAGCAGCTTGTGGGGCCCCGTCCAAGAGACCCAGTACTTC.

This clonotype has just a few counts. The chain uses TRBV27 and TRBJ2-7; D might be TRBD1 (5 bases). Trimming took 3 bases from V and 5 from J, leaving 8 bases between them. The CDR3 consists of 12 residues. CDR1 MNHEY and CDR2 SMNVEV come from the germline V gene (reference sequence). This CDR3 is CASSLIGDEQYF. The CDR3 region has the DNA TGTGCCAGCAGTTTGATAGGGGACGAGCAGTACTTC.

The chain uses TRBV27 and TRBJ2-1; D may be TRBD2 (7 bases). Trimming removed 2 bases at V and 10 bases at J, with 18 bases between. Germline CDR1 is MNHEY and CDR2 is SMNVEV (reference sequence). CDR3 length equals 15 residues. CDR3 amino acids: CASSLIRGAFGEQFF. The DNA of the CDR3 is TGTGCCAGCAGTTTAATCCGGGGGGCTTTTGGGGAGCAGTTCTTC.

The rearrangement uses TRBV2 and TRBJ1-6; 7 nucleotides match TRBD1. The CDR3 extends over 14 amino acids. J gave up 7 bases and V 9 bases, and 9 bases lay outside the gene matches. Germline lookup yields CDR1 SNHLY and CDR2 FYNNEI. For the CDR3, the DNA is TGTGCCAGTAAGACAGGGTTGGAGAATTCACCCCTCCACTTT. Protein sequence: CASKTGLENSPLHF.

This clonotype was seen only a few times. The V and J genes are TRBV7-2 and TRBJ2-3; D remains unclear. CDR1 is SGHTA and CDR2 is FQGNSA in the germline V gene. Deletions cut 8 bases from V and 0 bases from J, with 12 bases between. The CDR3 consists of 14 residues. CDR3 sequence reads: CASSPRVSTDTQYF. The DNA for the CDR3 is TGTGCCAGCTCACCAAGGGTTAGCACAGATACGCAGTATTTT.

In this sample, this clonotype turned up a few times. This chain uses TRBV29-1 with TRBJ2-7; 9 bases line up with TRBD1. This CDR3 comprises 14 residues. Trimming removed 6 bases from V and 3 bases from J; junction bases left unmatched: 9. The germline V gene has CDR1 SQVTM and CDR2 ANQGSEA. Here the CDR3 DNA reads TGCAGCGTCGAAAAGCCGGGACAGGGCTACGAGCAGTACTTC. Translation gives CSVEKPGQGYEQYF.

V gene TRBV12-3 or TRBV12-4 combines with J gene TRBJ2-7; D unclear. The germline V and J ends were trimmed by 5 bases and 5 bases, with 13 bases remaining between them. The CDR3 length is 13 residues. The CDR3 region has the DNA TGTGCCAGCAGTGTCCCCCCGAGCGACGAGCAGTACTTC. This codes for CASSVPPSDEQYF.

CDR3 sequence: CSALTWQGLNEQYF. The CDR3 nucleotides are TGCAGTGCCTTAACATGGCAAGGGCTAAACGAGCAGTACTTC. The rearrangement joins TRBV20-1 to TRBJ2-7; D not certain. V was shortened by 6 bases and J by 5 bases, with 20 bases between the two germline ends. Germline V lookup: CDR1 DFQATT, CDR2 SNEGSKA (reference sequence). This CDR3 has 14 amino acids.

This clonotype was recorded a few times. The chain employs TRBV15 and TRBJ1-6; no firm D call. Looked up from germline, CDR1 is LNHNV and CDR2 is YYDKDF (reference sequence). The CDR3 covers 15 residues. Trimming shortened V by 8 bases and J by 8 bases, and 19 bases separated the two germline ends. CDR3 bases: TGTGCCACCCAGTTCGCCCTGGGAGAGTATTCACCCCTCCACTTT. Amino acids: CATQFALGEYSPLHF.

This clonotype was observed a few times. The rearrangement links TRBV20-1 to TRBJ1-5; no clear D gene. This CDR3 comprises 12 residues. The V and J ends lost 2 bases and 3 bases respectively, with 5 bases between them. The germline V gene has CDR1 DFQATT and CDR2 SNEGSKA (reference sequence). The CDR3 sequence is CSARRINQPQHF. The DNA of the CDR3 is TGCAGTGCTAGACGGATCAATCAGCCCCAGCATTTT.

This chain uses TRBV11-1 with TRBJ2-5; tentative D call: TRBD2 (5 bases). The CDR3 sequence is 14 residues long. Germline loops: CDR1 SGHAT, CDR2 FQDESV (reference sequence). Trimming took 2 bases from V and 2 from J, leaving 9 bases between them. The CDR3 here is CASSLSSLQETQYF. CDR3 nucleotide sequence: TGTGCCAGCAGCTTATCTAGCTTGCAAGAGACCCAGTACTTC.

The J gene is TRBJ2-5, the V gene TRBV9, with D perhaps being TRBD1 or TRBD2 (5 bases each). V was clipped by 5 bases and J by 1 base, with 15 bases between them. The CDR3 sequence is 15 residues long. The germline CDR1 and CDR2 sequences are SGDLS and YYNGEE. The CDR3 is CASSDSGTPQETQYF. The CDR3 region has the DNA TGTGCCAGCAGTGACTCCGGGACGCCCCAAGAGACCCAGTACTTC.

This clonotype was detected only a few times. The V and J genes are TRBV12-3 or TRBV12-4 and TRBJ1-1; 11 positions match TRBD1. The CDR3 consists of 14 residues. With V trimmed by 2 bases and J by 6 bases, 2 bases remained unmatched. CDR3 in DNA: TGTGCCAGCAGTTTATCGGGACAGGGGGCTGAAGCTTTCTTT. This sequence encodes CASSLSGQGAEAFF.

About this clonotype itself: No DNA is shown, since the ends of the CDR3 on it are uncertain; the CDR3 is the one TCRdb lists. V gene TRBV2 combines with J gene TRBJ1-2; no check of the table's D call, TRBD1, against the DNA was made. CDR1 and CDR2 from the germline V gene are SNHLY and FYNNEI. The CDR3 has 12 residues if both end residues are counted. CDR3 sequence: CASSVAPGAHTF.

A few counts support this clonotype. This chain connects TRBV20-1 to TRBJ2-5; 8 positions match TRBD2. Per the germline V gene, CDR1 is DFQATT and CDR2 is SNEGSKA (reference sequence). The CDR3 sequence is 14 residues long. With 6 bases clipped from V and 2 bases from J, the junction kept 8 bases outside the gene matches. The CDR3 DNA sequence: TGCAGTGCCACCCCGGGACTAGAACAAGAGACCCAGTACTTC. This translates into CSATPGLEQETQYF.

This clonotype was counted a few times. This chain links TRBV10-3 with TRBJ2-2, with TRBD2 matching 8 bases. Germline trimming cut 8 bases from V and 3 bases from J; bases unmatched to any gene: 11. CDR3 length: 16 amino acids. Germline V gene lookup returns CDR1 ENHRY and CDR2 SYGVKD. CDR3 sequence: CAILSGRGDDTGELFF. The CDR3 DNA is TGTGCCATCCTTTCCGGGCGGGGGGACGACACCGGGGAGCTGTTTTTT.

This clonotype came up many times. The CDR3 region is CASSTRQVSNTGELFF. The DNA for the CDR3 is TGCGCCAGCAGCACCCGACAGGTTTCGAACACCGGGGAGCTGTTTTTT. The chain combines TRBV5-1 with TRBJ2-2; a possible D gene is TRBD1 (6 bases). Trimming took off 4 bases at V and 0 bases at J, with 13 bases between the two ends. From germline, CDR1 is SGHRS and CDR2 YFSETQ. The CDR3 is 16 amino acids.

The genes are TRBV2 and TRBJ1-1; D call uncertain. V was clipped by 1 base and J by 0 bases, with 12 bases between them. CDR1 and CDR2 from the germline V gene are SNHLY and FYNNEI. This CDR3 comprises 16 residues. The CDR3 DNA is TGTGCCAGCAGTGAAGGGGCACCAAGTCTGAACACTGAAGCTTTCTTT. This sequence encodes CASSEGAPSLNTEAFF.

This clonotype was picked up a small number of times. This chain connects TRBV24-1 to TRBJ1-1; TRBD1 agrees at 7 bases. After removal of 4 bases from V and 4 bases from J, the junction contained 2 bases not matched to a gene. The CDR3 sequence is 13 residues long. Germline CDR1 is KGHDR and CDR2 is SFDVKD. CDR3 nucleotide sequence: TGTGCCACCAGTGACCGGACAGGCACTGAAGCTTTCTTT. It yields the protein CATSDRTGTEAFF.

CDR3 DNA: TGTGCCAGCTCAAGCGGGGCGGCCGGCGAGCAGTACTTC. This sequence encodes CASSSGAAGEQYF. The chain couples TRBV18 to TRBJ2-7; the match to TRBD2 covers 7 bases. The trim removed 5 bases at V and 6 bases at J, leaving 7 bases unmatched. The CDR3 runs 13 residues. Germline CDR1 KGHSH, CDR2 LQKENI.